The clone carrying this T cell receptor beta chain was observed at least ten times. What it binds is unknown. Each sequencing run yielded over 190 million TCR-beta sequences from 15-18 subjects. TCRdb used MiXCR to reprocess the 5' RACE reads, holding one entry per CDR3 protein. The repertoire holds about 120,000 distinct CDR3 sequences, with roughly 3.2% as singletons. This record comes from a study of neurological immune-mediated disorders. Study as a whole: For the approximately 35 multiple sclerosis patients, the disease was relapsing-remitting in about 30 and secondary progressive in 3.

The study, taken as a whole, reports: According to phylogenetic grouping, one related-CDR3 cluster, a possible signature, contained the repertoires of 18 of 34 multiple sclerosis patients. Multiple sclerosis patients had less TCR clonal expansion than even healthy controls, unlike HTLV-1-associated myelopathy.

CDR1 is SNHLY, CDR2 FYNNEI, per germline. The CDR3 totals 14 residues. Trimming removed 8 bases from V and 0 bases from J, with 8 bases in between. What was sequenced was PBMCs. The clonotype was recovered from a woman aged 25 to 45 with multiple sclerosis. The chain links TRBV2 to TRBJ2-6; D not resolved. In nucleotides, the CDR3 is TGTGCCAGCGAAGTAGTCTCTGGGGCCAACGTCCTGACTTTC. Translated, it gives CASEVVSGANVLTF.